These 17 T cell receptor beta chains originate from one sample sequenced in a study of blood T cell repertoires in COVID-19. Clones were read by immunoSEQ multiplex PCR, and TCRdb kept only the in-frame ones, dropping some. The sample yields hundreds of thousands of clones, roughly four fifths seen once. The sample consisted of peripheral blood. These receptors were taken from a woman between 40 and 50 years old with active or convalescent COVID-19.

The chain recombines TRBV30 with TRBJ2-5, with D perhaps matching TRBD1 (6 bases). CDR1 is GTSNPN, CDR2 SVGIG, per germline (reference sequence). V lost 0 bases and J lost 13, with 15 bases in between. The length of the CDR3 is 12 residues. The CDR3 sequence is CAWSVLDSTLYF. The CDR3, as DNA: TGTGCCTGGAGTGTCCTGGACAGTACTTTGTACTTC.

The CDR3 region is CASSHLRQGRGGYTF. CDR3 nucleotides: TGTGCCAGCAGCCACCTTCGACAGGGACGAGGTGGCTACACCTTC. V gene TRBV7-2 combines with J gene TRBJ1-2, with TRBD1 matching over 7 bases. Trimming at V came to 5 bases and at J to 7 bases, leaving 13 bases not matched to a gene. CDR1 and CDR2 from the germline V gene are SGHTA and FQGNSA. The CDR3 loop spans 15 amino acids.

V and J are TRBV3-1 (or the pseudogene TRBV3-2) and TRBJ1-3; unclear D gene. Trimming pared 4 bases from V and 2 bases from J, leaving 15 bases between. Germline loops: CDR1 LGHDT, CDR2 YNNKEL (reference sequence). The CDR3 spans 16 residues. CDR3 in amino acids: CASSPRPGTAGNTIYF. The DNA for the CDR3 is TGTGCCAGCAGCCCCCGTCCGGGTACCGCTGGAAACACCATATATTTT.

This rearrangement joins TRBV3-1 (or the pseudogene TRBV3-2) to TRBJ1-1; D not certain. The CDR3 contains 12 residues. Per germline, CDR1 LGHDT and CDR2 YNNKEL (reference sequence). Trimming removed 1 base from V and 6 bases from J, with 6 bases in between. CDR3 DNA: TGTGCCAGCAGCCAAGTGGGAGCTGAAGCTTTCTTT. The encoded protein is CASSQVGAEAFF.

The chain combines TRBV25-1 with TRBJ2-5; possible D gene TRBD1, 5 bases. Germline-derived CDR1 and CDR2 are MGHDK and SYGVNS. The CDR3 has 12 residues. The V and J ends lost 2 bases and 5 bases respectively, with 6 bases between them. The CDR3 bases are TGTGCCAGCAGTGAACCAGGGGAGACCCAGTACTTC. Amino acids: CASSEPGETQYF.

This chain connects TRBV4-1 to TRBJ2-1; D remains unclear. This CDR3 has 13 residues. V was clipped by 1 base and J by 5 bases, with 6 bases between them. CDR1 MGHRA and CDR2 YSYEKL come from the germline V gene. The CDR3 here is CASSQAFDNEQFF. The DNA of the CDR3 is TGCGCCAGCAGCCAAGCTTTCGACAATGAGCAGTTCTTC.

The chain has TRBV19 and TRBJ1-3; D gene uncertain. This CDR3 spans 16 amino acids. The V gene's germline CDR1 is LNHDA and CDR2 SQIVND (reference sequence). Trimming took off 3 bases at V and 0 bases at J, with 12 bases between the two ends. The CDR3 DNA follows: TGTGCCAGTAGTATTCCCGACTTCGCCTCTGGAAACACCATATATTTT. It encodes CASSIPDFASGNTIYF.

J is TRBJ1-1 and V is TRBV10-3; TRBD1 aligns across 10 bases. Germline CDR1 is ENHRY and CDR2 is SYGVKD. With 2 bases clipped from V and 4 bases from J, the junction kept 4 bases outside the gene matches. This CDR3 spans 15 amino acids. The chain's CDR3 is CAISERDRGFTEAFF. DNA of the CDR3: TGTGCCATCAGTGAGCGGGACAGGGGTTTCACTGAAGCTTTCTTT.

The DNA of the CDR3 is TGTGCCAGCAGCAAAGCGGGGGGGCCATCCTACGAGCAGTACTTC. Amino acids: CASSKAGGPSYEQYF. This chain joins TRBV21-1 and TRBJ2-7; the table names TRBD2, a call not compared with the DNA. TRBV21-1 is an annotated pseudogene. CDR3 length: 15 residues.

The J gene is TRBJ1-2, the V gene TRBV14; D remains unclear. Germline assignment: CDR1 SGHDN and CDR2 FVKESK. The CDR3 covers 13 residues. Trimming took 1 base from V and 6 from J, leaving 9 bases between them. The CDR3 region has the DNA TGTGCCAGCAGCCAAGCCGGCGGGAATGGCTACACCTTC. This sequence encodes CASSQAGGNGYTF.

The chain recombines TRBV5-1 with TRBJ2-2; 10 nucleotides align to TRBD2. The V segment lost 0 bases and the J segment 5 bases; nucleotides outside the gene matches: 1. Germline V gene lookup returns CDR1 SGHRS and CDR2 YFSETQ. The CDR3 consists of 15 residues. CDR3 sequence reads: CASSLATSGTGELFF. DNA of the CDR3: TGCGCCAGCAGCTTGGCGACTAGCGGGACCGGGGAGCTGTTTTTT.

The chain joins TRBV3-1 (or the pseudogene TRBV3-2) to TRBJ2-7, with 12 bases aligning to TRBD2. The CDR3 is 14 amino acids. Germline V gene sequence: CDR1 LGHDT, CDR2 YNNKEL (reference sequence). The trim removed 4 bases at V and 6 bases at J, leaving 4 bases unmatched. The CDR3 DNA reads as TGTGCCAGCAGCCTACGACTAGCGGGGGTCGAGCAGTACTTC. Translating gives CASSLRLAGVEQYF.

The chain links TRBV14 to TRBJ1-1; possibly TRBD1 for D (5 bases). V was trimmed by 4 bases and J by 1 base, leaving 7 bases between them. CDR3 length: 13 residues. Germline CDR1 is SGHDN and CDR2 is FVKESK. The CDR3 region has the DNA TGTGCCAGCAGCCTCCAGGGGAACACTGAAGCTTTCTTT. Amino acid sequence: CASSLQGNTEAFF.

The V call is TRBV5-4, the J call TRBJ1-4; TRBD1 agrees at 9 bases. Germline loops: CDR1 SGHNT, CDR2 YYREEE (reference sequence). V shed 2 bases and J 8 bases; nucleotides not matched to a gene: 10. The CDR3 sequence is 16 residues long. CDR3 amino acids: CASSFYWDRVEEKLFF. The CDR3 coding sequence is TGTGCCAGCAGCTTCTACTGGGACAGGGTGGAAGAAAAACTGTTTTTT.

The V gene is TRBV5-1, the J gene TRBJ2-1; 8 bases align to TRBD1. CDR3 length equals 15 residues. The V gene's germline CDR1 is SGHRS and CDR2 YFSETQ. With V trimmed by 4 bases and J by 4 bases, 7 bases remained unmatched. The CDR3 is CASSPDRDLYNEQFF. Written as DNA, the CDR3 is TGCGCCAGCAGCCCGGACAGGGACTTATACAATGAGCAGTTCTTC.

The V gene is TRBV5-1, the J gene TRBJ2-1; 15 positions match TRBD2. Germline V gene data show CDR1 as SGHRS and CDR2 as YFSETQ. The CDR3 extends over 16 amino acids. V trimming: 4 bases; J trimming: 8 bases; junction bases outside the gene matches: 7. The CDR3 DNA sequence: TGCGCCAGCAGCCCGGGGACTAGCGGGGGGCTGGATGAGCAGTTCTTC. Encoded protein: CASSPGTSGGLDEQFF.

J is TRBJ2-3 and V is TRBV5-1, with 7 positions matching TRBD1. This CDR3 spans 15 amino acids. Losses at the gene ends were 7 bases for V and 3 bases for J; bases not matched to a gene: 11. In germline, CDR1 is SGHRS, CDR2 YFSETQ. CDR3 DNA sequence: TGCGCCAGCTCCTATCCCCCAGGGGGTACAGATACGCAGTATTTT. This translates into CASSYPPGGTDTQYF.